This TCR beta chain was identified in a study of cytomegalovirus exposure and HLA in healthy donors. The PCR contained 60 Vbeta and 13 Jbeta primers. Clones were read by immunoSEQ multiplex PCR, and TCRdb kept only the in-frame ones, dropping some. The table includes under 250,000 clones, around 73% detected once. Germline CDR1 and CDR2: SNHLY and FYNNEI. The V gene lost 8 bases and the J gene lost 9 bases, with 10 bases spanning the gap. This CDR3 contains 11 residues. The rearrangement joins TRBV2 to TRBJ1-4; D call uncertain. The TCR comes from a male donor in good health and CMV-seronegative. Sequencing was carried out using PBMCs. CDR3 residues: CASAEVKKLFF. CDR3 DNA: TGTGCCAGCGCTGAGGTGAAAAAACTGTTTTTT.